The rows below give T cell receptor beta chains drawn from one sample of a study of blood T cell repertoires in COVID-19. Profiling relied on immunoSEQ multiplex PCR, and the TCRdb table lists in-frame clones only, not all of them. The sample shows around 170,000 clones, 88% of them seen only once. Specimen: peripheral blood. The receptors stem from a man aged 55-75 years with acute or convalescent COVID-19. The CDR3 runs from the conserved cysteine through the conserved F or W.

j_gene: TRBJ2-2
v_gene: TRBV7-2
CDR3aa: CASSTSGGTGELFF

j_gene: TRBJ1-2
v_gene: TRBV19
CDR3aa: CASSISTGVHGYTF

j_gene: TRBJ2-3
v_gene: TRBV2
CDR3aa: CASSEEEGSDTQYF

j_gene: TRBJ2-5
v_gene: TRBV19
CDR3aa: CASSSPFSAGGPGETQYF

j_gene: TRBJ2-1
v_gene: TRBV14
CDR3aa: CASSHRSPAASYNEQFF

j_gene: TRBJ1-4
v_gene: TRBV11-3
CDR3aa: CASSSRGGEKLFF

j_gene: TRBJ1-6
v_gene: TRBV19
CDR3aa: CASSIDRVRSPLHF

j_gene: TRBJ2-5
v_gene: TRBV3-1/TRBV3-2
CDR3aa: CASSQDLGGETQYF

j_gene: TRBJ2-1
v_gene: TRBV7-3
CDR3aa: CASSLKSGSGSEQFF

j_gene: TRBJ1-1
v_gene: TRBV24-1
CDR3aa: CATSDRTRTGATEAFF

j_gene: TRBJ1-1
v_gene: TRBV6-5
CDR3aa: CASSSTLNTEAFF

j_gene: TRBJ1-1
v_gene: TRBV7-2
CDR3aa: CASSLDGGRKGEAFF

j_gene: TRBJ2-1
v_gene: TRBV24-1
CDR3aa: CATSDPQGSSYNEQFF

j_gene: TRBJ1-5
v_gene: TRBV6-5
CDR3aa: CASSRDNQPQHF

j_gene: TRBJ1-5
v_gene: TRBV7-8
CDR3aa: CASSLGQHSNQPQHF

j_gene: TRBJ2-5
v_gene: TRBV12-5
CDR3aa: CASGRGGETQYF

j_gene: TRBJ1-1
v_gene: TRBV12-3/TRBV12-4
CDR3aa: CASKGQAEAFF

j_gene: TRBJ2-1
v_gene: TRBV7-2
CDR3aa: CASSAGTGSSGAYNEQFF

j_gene: TRBJ2-2
v_gene: TRBV5-6
CDR3aa: CASIGRLNTGELFF

j_gene: TRBJ2-7
v_gene: TRBV6-5
CDR3aa: CASFRETGSYEQYF

j_gene: TRBJ2-5
v_gene: TRBV6-2/TRBV6-3
CDR3aa: CASSYRGQGKETQYF

j_gene: TRBJ1-5
v_gene: TRBV29-1
CDR3aa: CSVQGGTGINQPQHF

j_gene: TRBJ2-6
v_gene: TRBV7-9
CDR3aa: CASGQEGVAGANVLTF

j_gene: TRBJ2-6
v_gene: TRBV18
CDR3aa: CASSPSRGSGANVLTF

j_gene: TRBJ2-3
v_gene: TRBV5-1
CDR3aa: CATTWGSSTDTQYF

j_gene: TRBJ1-6
v_gene: TRBV5-6
CDR3aa: CASWTGGSNSPLHF

j_gene: TRBJ2-5
v_gene: TRBV5-4
CDR3aa: CASSAGTSQETQYF

j_gene: TRBJ1-2
v_gene: TRBV10-3
CDR3aa: CAINPDRGNYGYTF

j_gene: TRBJ1-4
v_gene: TRBV5-5
CDR3aa: CASSSFVGGEKLFF

j_gene: TRBJ2-3
v_gene: TRBV27
CDR3aa: CATSNREETDTQYF

j_gene: TRBJ2-2
v_gene: TRBV7-9
CDR3aa: CASGNTGELFF

j_gene: TRBJ1-6
v_gene: TRBV4-1
CDR3aa: CASSHMRGGNSPLHF

j_gene: TRBJ2-2
v_gene: TRBV6-5
CDR3aa: CASSYFAGNTGELFF

j_gene: TRBJ2-2
v_gene: TRBV19
CDR3aa: CASSSQGGGGELFF

j_gene: TRBJ1-1
v_gene: TRBV6-5
CDR3aa: CASSRGHTEAFF